This T cell receptor (beta chain) was found in a study of blood T cells in healthy people across ages. Through a sample-barcoded 5' primer and a J-beta primer mix, a second PCR was run for roughly 6 to 12 cycles. TCRdb re-called the 5' RACE reads through MiXCR, storing one row per CDR3 protein. Of about 720,000 distinct CDR3 sequences in the sample, over 20% are singletons; the top ten hold less than 25%. Trimming cost V 5 bases and J 6 bases, with 13 bases left between them. Germline V gives CDR1 MNHEY, CDR2 SVGAGI. The CDR3 is 13 amino acids. The J gene is TRBJ1-1, the V gene TRBV6-5; D is uncertain. The sequence came from a man aged 65 to 79 in good health. Sequenced sample: blood. CDR3 DNA: TGTGCCAGCAGTCGTACAGCGGTGCCTGAAGCTTTCTTT. This gives the protein CASSRTAVPEAFF.